The rows below give T cell receptor beta chains drawn from one sample of a study of CD8 T cells in Susac syndrome. TCRdb called the immunoSEQ multiplex PCR reads again in MiXCR, with one record for every CDR3 protein. The table shows hundreds of thousands of distinct CDR3 sequences, with 90% to 97% occurring only once. The sequencing sample was made of CD4+ T cells from PBMCs. These receptors all stem from a human donor with Susac syndrome. Each CDR3 is given with its conserved first and last residue. The D gene is left open where the match is weak. The size entry is marked missing in some rows and otherwise reads once, few, many or a size class.

length | J | D | V | size | CDR3 | DNA
14 | TRBJ2-7 | TRBD1 | TRBV5-1 | - | CASSSRTGINEQYF | TGCGCCAGCAGCTCTAGGACAGGAATCAACGAGCAGTACTTC
15 | TRBJ2-1 | - | TRBV3-1 | - | CASSQDSLNHNEQFF | TGTGCCAGCAGCCAAGATTCACTAAATCACAATGAGCAGTTCTTC
14 | TRBJ1-2 | - | TRBV2 | - | CASSELGPDYGYTF | TGTGCCAGCAGTGAACTGGGGCCCGACTATGGCTACACCTTC
15 | TRBJ2-1 | - | TRBV5-1 | once | CASSPAGTLAYEQFF | TGCGCCAGCAGCCCTGCCGGGACATTGGCGTATGAGCAGTTCTTC
15 | TRBJ2-1 | - | TRBV28 | - | CASSLFELSYNEQFF | TGTGCCAGCAGTTTGTTCGAATTATCCTACAATGAGCAGTTCTTC
16 | TRBJ2-7 | - | TRBV20-1 | - | CSARDRRGLKDYEQYF | TGCAGTGCTAGAGATCGACGGGGCCTTAAGGACTACGAGCAGTACTTC
11 | TRBJ2-4 | - | TRBV2 | - | CASSGENIQYF | TGTGCCAGCAGTGGGGAGAACATTCAGTACTTC
12 | TRBJ2-2 | - | TRBV30 | once | CAWTGWGGELFF | TGTGCCTGGACAGGGTGGGGCGGGGAGCTGTTTTTT
13 | TRBJ1-2 | - | TRBV7-8 | - | CASSRSPSDGYTF | TGTGCCAGCAGTCGAAGCCCATCCGATGGCTACACCTTC
12 | TRBJ2-5 | - | TRBV12-5 | - | CASGATPETQYF | TGTGCTAGTGGTGCAACCCCTGAGACCCAGTACTTC
12 | TRBJ2-5 | TRBD2 | TRBV20-1 | - | CSARGGVETQYF | TGCAGTGCTAGGGGGGGGGTTGAGACCCAGTACTTC
13 | TRBJ2-5 | - | TRBV29-1 | - | CSVAGQDQETQYF | TGCAGCGTTGCGGGACAAGACCAAGAGACCCAGTACTTC
13 | TRBJ1-1 | - | TRBV6-1 | - | CASGLGKDTEAFF | TGTGCCAGCGGTCTAGGAAAAGACACTGAAGCTTTCTTT
13 | TRBJ1-1 | - | TRBV20-1 | - | CSARAPWADEAFF | TGCAGTGCTAGAGCCCCTTGGGCAGACGAAGCTTTCTTT
13 | TRBJ2-7 | TRBD1 | TRBV28 | - | CASSFPDRDEQYF | TGTGCCAGCAGTTTCCCCGACAGGGACGAGCAGTACTTC
13 | TRBJ1-1 | - | TRBV5-1 | - | CASSLDGDSEAFF | TGCGCCAGCAGCTTGGATGGCGACAGTGAAGCTTTCTTT
11 | TRBJ2-2 | - | TRBV19 | - | CASLRSGELFF | TGTGCCAGTCTCCGTTCCGGGGAGCTGTTTTTT
16 | TRBJ2-3 | - | TRBV24-1 | - | CATSDPGTQGTNTQYF | TGTGCCACCAGTGATCCCGGGACTCAAGGGACGAATACGCAGTATTTT
14 | TRBJ1-3 | - | TRBV20-1 | - | CSARQGSSGNTIYF | TGCAGTGCTAGACAGGGAAGCTCTGGAAACACCATATATTTT
16 | TRBJ1-5 | - | TRBV19 | - | CASSPPGRGRGQPQHF | TGTGCCAGTAGTCCACCTGGGCGGGGGCGAGGGCAGCCCCAGCATTTT
15 | TRBJ2-3 | - | TRBV7-2 | - | CASSYSGLFTDTQYF | TGTGCCAGCAGCTATTCGGGACTCTTCACAGATACGCAGTATTTT
14 | TRBJ2-5 | - | TRBV13 | - | CASSLPGSGETQYF | TGTGCCAGCAGCCTTCCGGGGTCGGGCGAGACCCAGTACTTC
12 | TRBJ2-7 | TRBD2 | TRBV28 | - | CASSLTLAGLYF | TGTGCCAGCAGTTTAACGCTAGCGGGACTATACTTC
13 | TRBJ2-1 | - | TRBV30 | - | CAWSMDSYNEQFF | TGTGCCTGGAGCATGGACAGTTACAATGAGCAGTTCTTC
17 | TRBJ1-5 | - | TRBV4-1 | - | CASSQDRRGFSNQPQHF | TGCGCCAGCAGCCAAGACCGAAGAGGTTTTAGCAATCAGCCCCAGCATTTT
14 | TRBJ1-4 | TRBD1 | TRBV2 | once | CASKPGQRNEKLFF | TGTGCCAGCAAACCGGGACAGCGTAATGAAAAACTGTTTTTT
12 | TRBJ2-1 | - | TRBV24-1 | - | CATRGTSGEQFF | TGTGCCACCAGGGGTACCTCGGGTGAGCAGTTCTTC
17 | TRBJ2-3 | - | TRBV9 | - | CASSAGTRTKAGDTQYF | TGTGCCAGCAGCGCGGGAACGAGAACCAAAGCCGGGGATACGCAGTATTTT
12 | TRBJ2-3 | - | TRBV12-3/TRBV12-4 | - | CASSPGLDTQYF | TGTGCCAGCAGCCCAGGGTTGGATACGCAGTATTTT
16 | TRBJ2-1 | - | TRBV30 | - | CAWSQPLAGGYNEQFF | TGTGCCTGGAGTCAGCCCCTAGCTGGAGGGTACAATGAGCAGTTCTTC
12 | TRBJ2-3 | - | TRBV29-1 | - | CSVQTSTDTQYF | TGCAGCGTCCAGACTAGCACAGATACGCAGTATTTT
14 | TRBJ2-5 | - | TRBV3-1 | - | CASSQASGQETQYF | TGTGCCAGCAGCCAGGCTTCGGGTCAAGAGACCCAGTACTTC
20 | TRBJ2-6 | TRBD1 | TRBV27 | - | CASSLNGFWDRTSGANVLTF | TGTGCCAGCAGTTTGAATGGTTTCTGGGACAGGACATCTGGGGCCAACGTCCTGACTTTC
12 | TRBJ2-3 | - | TRBV20-1 | - | CSASPSTDTQYF | TGCAGTGCTAGCCCAAGCACAGATACGCAGTATTTT
13 | TRBJ2-3 | - | TRBV30 | - | CAWRRGFTDTQYF | TGTGCCTGGAGACGGGGGTTCACAGATACGCAGTATTTT
14 | TRBJ2-5 | - | TRBV7-2 | - | CASSLEVFWETQYF | TGTGCCAGCAGCTTAGAGGTTTTTTGGGAGACCCAGTACTTC
13 | TRBJ2-1 | TRBD1 | TRBV29-1 | once | CSVEDDRDNEQFF | TGCAGCGTTGAGGACGACAGGGACAATGAGCAGTTCTTC
16 | TRBJ2-1 | TRBD2 | TRBV4-1 | - | CASSQLGLAGAPEQFF | TGCGCCAGCAGCCAACTGGGACTAGCGGGAGCCCCTGAGCAGTTCTTC
16 | TRBJ1-2 | TRBD1 | TRBV29-1 | - | CSVTTGKDLFGYGYTF | TGCAGCGTGACGACAGGGAAGGACCTCTTTGGCTATGGCTACACCTTC
16 | TRBJ2-1 | - | TRBV4-1 | - | CASRKGDGSRYGEQFF | TGCGCCAGCCGGAAAGGGGACGGGAGCCGTTATGGTGAGCAGTTCTTC
16 | TRBJ2-7 | - | TRBV7-9 | - | CASSLGISGTSYEQYF | TGTGCCAGCAGCTTAGGTATATCGGGTACCTCCTACGAGCAGTACTTC
13 | TRBJ1-2 | TRBD1 | TRBV27 | - | CASSSQGANGYTF | TGTGCCAGCAGTTCCCAGGGGGCTAATGGCTACACCTTC
16 | TRBJ2-4 | - | TRBV20-1 | - | CSASDWQDLAKNIQYF | TGCAGTGCTAGCGATTGGCAAGACCTAGCCAAAAACATTCAGTACTTC
12 | TRBJ1-1 | - | TRBV3-1 | - | CASSQNQRGAFF | TGTGCCAGCAGCCAGAACCAGAGGGGGGCTTTCTTT
14 | TRBJ2-7 | - | TRBV10-3 | - | CATLLSELGYEQYF | TGTGCCACACTTTTGTCGGAGTTAGGCTACGAGCAGTACTTC
15 | TRBJ2-1 | - | TRBV28 | - | CASSFAGRTYNEQFF | TGTGCCAGCAGTTTTGCGGGACGGACCTACAATGAGCAGTTCTTC
13 | TRBJ2-7 | - | TRBV3-1 | few | CASSQDGSYEQYF | TGTGCCAGCAGCCAAGACGGGTCCTACGAGCAGTACTTC
15 | TRBJ1-5 | TRBD1 | TRBV5-1 | once | CASSLFAGGMQPQHF | TGCGCCAGCAGCTTGTTCGCAGGGGGCATGCAGCCCCAGCATTTT
11 | TRBJ2-3 | TRBD2 | TRBV29-1 | once | CSVVGLAGVNF | TGCAGCGTTGTGGGCCTAGCGGGAGTGAATTTT